The 13 T cell receptor beta chains given below trace back to one sample, sequenced in a study of cytomegalovirus exposure and HLA in healthy donors. Using immunoSEQ multiplex PCR, the repertoire was profiled, and TCRdb retains in-frame clones only, with some absent. The data hold about 300,000 clones, with 70% to 90% observed a single time. The sequenced material came from PBMCs. These receptors all stem from a woman between 18 and 30 years old in good health and CMV-seronegative.

V and J are TRBV6-6 and TRBJ2-3, with 8 bases that match TRBD1. The CDR3 is 14 amino acids. From germline, CDR1 is MNHNY and CDR2 SVGAGI (reference sequence). The V and J ends lost 6 bases and 6 bases, in that order; junction bases with no gene match: 8. The CDR3 loop is CASRRLGQGDTQYF. The CDR3 DNA reads TGTGCCAGCAGGAGACTTGGACAGGGCGATACGCAGTATTTT.

The V call is TRBV18, the J call TRBJ1-5, with D unclear. V shed 6 bases and J shed 4 bases, with 10 bases lying between them. Germline V CDR1 and CDR2: KGHSH, LQKENI. CDR3 size: 13 residues. CDR3 loop: CASSRTGNQPQHF. The CDR3 bases are TGTGCCAGCTCCCGGACGGGAAATCAGCCCCAGCATTTT.

The chain carries TRBV27 and TRBJ2-7; D might be TRBD1 (6 bases). The CDR3 has 15 residues. Trimming stripped 4 bases from V and 3 bases from J, with 16 bases between. Germline values: CDR1 MNHEY, CDR2 SMNVEV (reference sequence). This CDR3 reads CASSYNGGIHYEQYF. The CDR3 nucleotides read TGTGCCAGCAGTTACAATGGGGGCATCCACTACGAGCAGTACTTC.

This chain connects TRBV6-5 to TRBJ1-5, with D perhaps TRBD1 (6 bases). This CDR3 comprises 14 residues. The ends were cut back, 5 bases at V and 2 bases at J, with 10 bases in the middle. Per germline, CDR1 MNHEY and CDR2 SVGAGI. The CDR3 DNA is TGTGCCAGCAGTAGGACAGCGGGCAATCAGCCCCAGCATTTT. This translates into CASSRTAGNQPQHF.

This clone was counted a few times. The V gene is TRBV10-2, the J gene TRBJ1-5, with TRBD1 matching 8 bases. After removal of 6 bases from V and 0 bases from J, the junction contained 10 bases not matched to a gene. CDR1 and CDR2 (germline): WSHSY, SAAADI. This CDR3 region has 17 residues. CDR3 region: CASSALQGDYSNQPQHF. DNA of the CDR3: TGCGCCAGCAGCGCGCTACAGGGGGACTATAGCAATCAGCCCCAGCATTTT.

The chain uses TRBV28 and TRBJ2-5; 10 bases align to TRBD1. This CDR3 has 16 residues. The V segment lost 3 bases and the J segment 2 bases; nucleotides outside the gene matches: 6. Germline V gives CDR1 MDHEN, CDR2 SYDVKM. The CDR3 nucleotides are TGTGCCAGCAGTTTTTATAGGGGACAGGGGCAAGAGACCCAGTACTTC. Its protein is CASSFYRGQGQETQYF. The complete variable domain, with remaining parts taken from reference TRBV28 and TRBJ2-5, reads DVKVTQSSRYLVKRTGEKVFLECVQDMDHENMFWYRQDPGLGLRLIYFSYDVKMKEKGDIPEGYSVSREKKERFSLILESASTNQTSMYLCASSFYRGQGQETQYFGPGTRLLVL.

The chain carries TRBV5-1 and TRBJ2-1; 10 bases match TRBD2. Germline V lookup: CDR1 SGHRS, CDR2 YFSETQ. J was trimmed by 7 bases and V by 2 bases; bases with no gene match: 6. The CDR3 is made up of 15 amino acids. The CDR3 DNA reads as TGCGCCAGCAGCTTTACAGCGGGAGGGGTAAATGAGCAGTTCTTC. It codes for CASSFTAGGVNEQFF.

J is TRBJ1-4 and V is TRBV28, with D unresolved. The V end lost 2 bases, the J end lost 12 bases, and 16 bases lay between the germline ends. Germline V lookup: CDR1 MDHEN, CDR2 SYDVKM. The CDR3 has 14 residues. The CDR3 nucleotides are TGTGCCAGCAGTTTAACGGAGGGTTCCGGGGAACTGTTTTTT. It translates to CASSLTEGSGELFF.

The V gene is TRBV6-6, the J gene TRBJ1-1; no clear D gene. Looked up from germline, CDR1 is MNHNY and CDR2 is SVGAGI (reference sequence). Trimming shortened V by 5 bases and J by 2 bases, and 9 bases separated the two germline ends. The CDR3 runs 13 residues. The CDR3 bases are TGTGCCAGCAGTCCAGAGGGTAACACTGAAGCTTTCTTT. This translates into CASSPEGNTEAFF.

This chain links TRBV25-1 with TRBJ2-3; 10 nucleotides agree with TRBD2. CDR1 is MGHDK and CDR2 is SYGVNS in the germline V gene. This CDR3 spans 17 amino acids. The J segment lost 4 bases and the V segment lost 3 bases, leaving 10 bases of the junction unmatched. Here the CDR3 DNA reads TGTGCCAGCAGTGACCCGACTCTAGCGGGAGTTGCAGATACGCAGTATTTT. Amino acid sequence: CASSDPTLAGVADTQYF.

The chain has TRBV2 and TRBJ2-3; no clear D. V was pared by 6 bases and J by 2 bases, with 6 bases between. Germline V gives CDR1 SNHLY, CDR2 FYNNEI. The CDR3 runs to 12 residues. The CDR3 coding sequence is TGTGCCAGCAGCCGTAACACAGATACGCAGTATTTT. Translated: CASSRNTDTQYF.

The chain combines TRBV11-2 with TRBJ2-2, with TRBD2 matching 10 bases. The trim removed 1 base at V and 6 bases at J, leaving 8 bases unmatched. This CDR3 comprises 17 residues. Germline-derived CDR1 and CDR2 are SGHAT and FQNNGV. The CDR3 DNA is TGTGCCAGCAGCTTAGGTCTAGCGGGAGTGGGCCCCGGGGAGCTGTTTTTT. This translates into CASSLGLAGVGPGELFF. The variable domain in full, completed from reference TRBV11-2 and TRBJ2-2, reads EAGVAQSPRYKIIEKRQSVAFWCNPISGHATLYWYQQILGQGPKLLIQFQNNGVVDDSQLPKDRFSAERLKGVDSTLKIQPAKLEDSAVYLCASSLGLAGVGPGELFFGEGSRLTVL.

The chain carries TRBV30 and TRBJ1-4; D is possibly TRBD1 (5 bases). The CDR3 length is 13 residues. Trimming cost V 0 bases and J 7 bases, with 9 bases left between them. CDR1 and CDR2 (germline): GTSNPN, SVGIG (reference sequence). The DNA of the CDR3 is TGTGCCTGGAGTGTCCAGGGTGGTGAAAAACTGTTTTTT. It specifies CAWSVQGGEKLFF.